This TCR beta chain was identified in a study of blood T cell repertoires in COVID-19. The germline V gene encodes CDR1 MGHRA and CDR2 YSYEKL. CDR3 size: 13 residues. Trimming removed 3 bases at V and 4 bases at J, with 8 bases between. Produced via immunoSEQ multiplex PCR; TCRdb's table is partial and in-frame only. The sample comprises about 150,000 clones, approximately 86% of which are singletons, and about 0.6% rests with the top ten. Sample: peripheral blood. The chain uses TRBV4-1 and TRBJ2-3; maybe TRBD2 (5 bases). The TCR comes from a man aged 55-75 years with COVID-19, enrolled during active disease. The CDR3 sequence is CASSHQEADTQYF. In nucleotides, the CDR3 is TGCGCCAGCAGCCATCAGGAGGCAGATACGCAGTATTTT.